One sample yielded the 26 T cell receptor beta chains listed below, sequenced in a study of OX40 agonist ivuxolimab in advanced cancers. Only in-frame clones appear in the TCRdb table, and some are missing; sequencing was by immunoSEQ multiplex PCR. The profile shows 50,000 to 65,000 clones, 80% to 90% of them singletons. This sample comprised CD4+ or CD8+ T cells sorted from blood, obtained in a trial of the OX40 agonist ivuxolimab. The receptors were sampled from an adult with an advanced solid tumor such as melanoma, head and neck, liver or kidney cancer.

This clone appeared once. V usage is TRBV19 and J usage is TRBJ2-7, with 9 bases identical to TRBD1. The V segment lost 3 bases and the J segment 2 bases; nucleotides outside the gene matches: 8. There are 16 residues in the CDR3. The germline V gene has CDR1 LNHDA and CDR2 SQIVND (reference sequence). CDR3 sequence: CASSIRDRVPPYEQYF. CDR3 DNA: TGTGCCAGTAGTATTCGGGACAGGGTCCCCCCCTACGAGCAGTACTTC.

This rearrangement joins TRBV5-5 to TRBJ1-2, with no clear D. Germline V gene data show CDR1 as SGHKS and CDR2 as YYEKEE (reference sequence). The CDR3 is 12 residues long. V was trimmed by 8 bases and J by 0 bases, leaving 8 bases between them. CDR3 in amino acids: CASGETNYGYTF. CDR3 sequence (DNA): TGTGCCAGTGGGGAAACTAACTATGGCTACACCTTC.

The CDR3 nucleotides are TGTGCCAGCAGCTTAGGCCGACCCACAGATACGCAGTATTTT. This codes for CASSLGRPTDTQYF. V usage is TRBV7-9 and J usage is TRBJ2-3, with D unresolved. Trimming pared 1 base from V and 2 bases from J, leaving 7 bases between. Germline V gives CDR1 SEHNR, CDR2 FQNEAQ (reference sequence). The CDR3 has 14 residues.

The V gene is TRBV29-1, the J gene TRBJ2-1, with D perhaps TRBD1 or TRBD2 (5 bases each). Trimming removed 7 bases from V and 7 bases from J, with 23 bases in between. CDR1 and CDR2 from the germline V gene are SQVTM and ANQGSEA. The CDR3 sequence is 15 residues long. The CDR3 is CSAKAGSVFVNEQFF. Written as DNA, the CDR3 is TGCAGCGCCAAGGCAGGGAGCGTTTTTGTAAATGAGCAGTTCTTC.

The chain uses TRBV6-4 and TRBJ2-3; 8 nucleotides match TRBD1. CDR3 length: 15 residues. V was pared by 4 bases and J by 4 bases, with 7 bases of the junction left unmatched. From germline, CDR1 is MRHNA and CDR2 SNTAGT. CDR3 sequence: CASSGTGNAPDTQYF. In nucleotides, the CDR3 is TGTGCCAGCAGTGGGACAGGGAACGCCCCAGATACGCAGTATTTT.

This CDR3 reads CASSPNRDSYAITEAFF. The CDR3 DNA reads as TGTGCCAGCAGCCCGAACCGGGACAGCTACGCGATCACTGAAGCTTTCTTT. This sequence joins TRBV7-9 and TRBJ1-1; TRBD1 aligns across 7 bases. This CDR3 has 17 amino acids. The V and J ends lost 5 bases and 4 bases, in that order; junction bases with no gene match: 16. Per the germline V gene, CDR1 is SEHNR and CDR2 is FQNEAQ (reference sequence).

The chain is built from TRBV7-3 and TRBJ1-3, with D tentatively TRBD1 (6 bases). The germline V and J ends were trimmed by 1 base and 0 bases, with 10 bases remaining between them. Germline-derived CDR1 and CDR2 are SGHTA and FQGTGA. This CDR3 has 16 amino acids. The CDR3 coding sequence is TGTGCCAGCAGCTTAAATAGCAGGGGCTCTGGAAACACCATATATTTT. Its protein is CASSLNSRGSGNTIYF.

The chain is built from TRBV6-5 and TRBJ1-1; D call uncertain. The CDR3 length is 14 residues. Trimming removed 5 bases at V and 1 base at J, with 11 bases between. Germline V gene data show CDR1 as MNHEY and CDR2 as SVGAGI. For the CDR3, the DNA is TGTGCCAGCAGTAAACGGCTCGAGAACACTGAAGCTTTCTTT. Translating it yields CASSKRLENTEAFF.

This clone was detected once. V usage is TRBV5-4 and J usage is TRBJ2-3; TRBD1 aligns across 9 bases. Trimming removed 6 bases from V and 3 bases from J; junction bases left unmatched: 11. CDR1 is SGHNT, CDR2 YYREEE, per germline (reference sequence). The CDR3 is made up of 16 amino acids. CDR3 amino acids: CASTYAQGARTDTQYF. Written as DNA, the CDR3 is TGTGCCAGCACCTACGCACAGGGGGCAAGGACAGATACGCAGTATTTT.

The chain joins TRBV4-1 to TRBJ2-4, with D perhaps matching TRBD1 (5 bases). V lost 3 bases, J lost 6 bases, and 12 bases lay in between. The CDR3 is made up of 14 amino acids. Germline V gives CDR1 MGHRA, CDR2 YSYEKL. The chain's CDR3 is CASSQPNRRNIQYF. The CDR3, as DNA: TGCGCCAGCAGCCAGCCCAACAGGAGAAACATTCAGTACTTC.

The rearrangement joins TRBV5-1 to TRBJ2-3, with D tentatively TRBD2 (6 bases). Per germline, CDR1 SGHRS and CDR2 YFSETQ. Trimming cost V 9 bases and J 1 base, with 15 bases left between them. The CDR3 spans 14 residues. The CDR3 DNA reads TGCGCCACCCCGGCCGGGGGACGCACAGATACGCAGTATTTT. This translates into CATPAGGRTDTQYF.

V and J are TRBV27 and TRBJ2-2; TRBD1 matches 9 bases. With 5 bases clipped from V and 8 bases from J, the junction kept 3 bases outside the gene matches. Germline assignment: CDR1 MNHEY and CDR2 SMNVEV (reference sequence). CDR3 length equals 13 residues. For the CDR3, the DNA is TGTGCCAGCAGTGCGGACAGGGGAGGGGAGCTGTTTTTT. This sequence encodes CASSADRGGELFF.

The CDR3 sequence is CASSLVRDGAYEQYF. In DNA, the CDR3 is TGTGCCAGCAGCCTAGTCCGGGACGGAGCCTACGAGCAGTACTTC. V is TRBV6-1 and J is TRBJ2-7; D is possibly TRBD1 or TRBD2 (5 bases each). CDR1 is MNHNS and CDR2 is SASEGT in the germline V gene. The CDR3 spans 15 residues. Between the trimmed V and J ends, which lost 6 bases and 2 bases, there was a span of 17 bases.

This chain uses TRBV5-4 with TRBJ1-2; TRBD1 might be the D (5 bases). The CDR3 loop spans 19 amino acids. Germline lookup yields CDR1 SGHNT and CDR2 YYREEE (reference sequence). V shed 3 bases and J shed 5 bases, with 29 bases lying between them. The CDR3 here is CASSSISGTDTTKKYGYTF. As DNA, the CDR3 is TGTGCCAGCAGCTCAATCTCGGGGACGGACACTACTAAGAAGTATGGCTACACCTTC.

The chain combines TRBV9 with TRBJ2-7; maybe TRBD1 (5 bases). This CDR3 is 16 amino acids long. The V gene's germline CDR1 is SGDLS and CDR2 YYNGEE. The V end was cut by 0 bases, the J end by 0 bases, with 13 bases between. In DNA form, the CDR3 reads TGTGCCAGCAGCGTAGAAGACAGCCGAATCTCCTACGAGCAGTACTTC. It specifies CASSVEDSRISYEQYF.

This chain uses TRBV10-2 with TRBJ2-5, with 10 positions matching TRBD2. This CDR3 is built from 20 residues. Germline CDR1 WSHSY, CDR2 SAAADI. With V trimmed by 6 bases and J by 4 bases, 23 bases remained unmatched. The CDR3 DNA is TGCGCCAGCAGCTGGGTAGCAGCCCGGGGTAGCGGGGGGCCGAGAGAGACCCAGTACTTC. Amino acid sequence: CASSWVAARGSGGPRETQYF.

The rearrangement uses TRBV28 and TRBJ1-2; D might be TRBD1 (5 bases). The length of the CDR3 is 15 residues. Looked up from germline, CDR1 is MDHEN and CDR2 is SYDVKM. V gave up 0 bases and J gave up 2 bases, with 10 bases separating them. CDR3 in amino acids: CASSLWTAQNYGYTF. The CDR3 DNA sequence: TGTGCCAGCAGTTTATGGACAGCCCAAAACTATGGCTACACCTTC.

In its sample, this clone was seen a few times. The V call is TRBV9, the J call TRBJ2-2; D ambiguous. This CDR3 has 12 residues. Trimming removed 0 bases at V and 8 bases at J, with 5 bases between. CDR1 is SGDLS and CDR2 is YYNGEE in the germline V gene. DNA for the CDR3: TGTGCCAGCAGCGTAGTGAAAGGGGAGCTGTTTTTT. It is translated as CASSVVKGELFF.

This clone was counted a single time. The rearrangement uses TRBV9 and TRBJ2-2, with D perhaps matching TRBD1 or TRBD2 (6 bases each). There are 16 residues in the CDR3. Trimming took 4 bases from V and 7 from J, leaving 20 bases between them. Per germline, CDR1 SGDLS and CDR2 YYNGEE. The CDR3 DNA reads TGTGCCAGCAGCATCGGGGGCCCAGCGACCGGCGGGGAGCTGTTTTTT. This encodes CASSIGGPATGGELFF.

V usage is TRBV5-1 and J usage is TRBJ2-6, with D unresolved. V shed 2 bases and J shed 0 bases, with 12 bases lying between them. The CDR3 spans 17 residues. CDR1 and CDR2 (germline): SGHRS, YFSETQ. The CDR3 nucleotides read TGCGCCAGCAGCTTTAACGGCGTCAGCTCTGGGGCCAACGTCCTGACTTTC. Protein sequence: CASSFNGVSSGANVLTF.

The genes are TRBV6-1 and TRBJ1-3, with a weak D call TRBD1 (6 bases). The CDR3 runs 15 residues. Germline V gene sequence: CDR1 MNHNS, CDR2 SASEGT. V shed 10 bases and J shed 0 bases, with 16 bases lying between them. As DNA, the CDR3 is TGTGCCACCGAACGACAGGCCCGCTCTGGAAACACCATATATTTT. This translates into CATERQARSGNTIYF.

The rearrangement uses TRBV19 and TRBJ1-1; TRBD1 agrees at 12 bases. With 1 base clipped from V and 3 bases from J, the junction kept 12 bases outside the gene matches. This CDR3 is built from 19 residues. In germline, CDR1 is LNHDA, CDR2 SQIVND (reference sequence). Here the CDR3 reads CASSIGTGTGGRLHTEAFF. CDR3 in DNA: TGTGCCAGTAGTATAGGAACCGGGACAGGGGGCCGTTTGCACACTGAAGCTTTCTTT.

The chain employs TRBV6-4 and TRBJ1-4; no clear D. The germline V gene has CDR1 MRHNA and CDR2 SNTAGT. The CDR3 length is 14 residues. Trimming removed 6 bases at V and 7 bases at J, with 15 bases between. The CDR3 here is CASSATAEGEKLFF. The CDR3 DNA follows: TGTGCCAGCAGCGCGACGGCTGAGGGTGAAAAACTGTTTTTT.

This clone was detected only a few times. This chain connects TRBV11-3 to TRBJ2-5, with D possibly being TRBD1 (6 bases). The CDR3 is 15 residues long. Trimming stripped 5 bases from V and 2 bases from J, with 15 bases between. Germline values: CDR1 SGHNT, CDR2 YENEEA. For the CDR3, the DNA is TGTGCCAGCAGCCCAACTCGCCAGGGGCAAGAGACCCAGTACTTC. Its protein product is CASSPTRQGQETQYF.

This chain uses TRBV5-6 with TRBJ1-5; D not resolved. The germline V gene has CDR1 SGHDT and CDR2 YYEEEE. V gave up 3 bases and J gave up 0 bases, with 22 bases separating them. This CDR3 has 19 amino acids. CDR3 nucleotides: TGTGCCAGCAGCTCGAAGAGTCGGCCTGGGCCCTATAGCAATCAGCCCCAGCATTTT. Translating it yields CASSSKSRPGPYSNQPQHF.

The V and J genes are TRBV28 and TRBJ2-1; 12 bases map to TRBD1. Germline assignment: CDR1 MDHEN and CDR2 SYDVKM. This CDR3 spans 15 amino acids. V was clipped by 6 bases and J by 8 bases; unmatched bases: 8. The DNA of the CDR3 is TGTGCCAGCAGGGGGGGACAGGGGGCGAAGGATGAGCAGTTCTTC. Protein: CASRGGQGAKDEQFF.